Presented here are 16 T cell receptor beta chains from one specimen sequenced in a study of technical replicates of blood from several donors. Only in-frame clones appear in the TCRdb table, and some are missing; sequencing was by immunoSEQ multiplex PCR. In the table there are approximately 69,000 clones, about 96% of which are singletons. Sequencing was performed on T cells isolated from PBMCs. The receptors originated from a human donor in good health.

CDR3 in DNA: TGCGCCAGCAGCCTACGTTGGACAGGGGAATACAATGAGCAGTTCTTC. This codes for CASSLRWTGEYNEQFF. The chain joins TRBV5-1 to TRBJ2-1; TRBD1 matches at 9 bases. Looked up from germline, CDR1 is SGHRS and CDR2 is YFSETQ. This CDR3 has 16 amino acids. V lost 4 bases, J lost 4 bases, and 9 bases stayed unmatched.

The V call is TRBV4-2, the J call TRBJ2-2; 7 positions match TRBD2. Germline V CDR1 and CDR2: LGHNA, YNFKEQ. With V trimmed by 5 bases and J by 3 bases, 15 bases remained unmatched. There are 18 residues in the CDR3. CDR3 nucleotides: TGTGCCAGCAGCATACTGCCGGGGGGAACCGAAGACACCGGGGAGCTGTTTTTT. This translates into CASSILPGGTEDTGELFF.

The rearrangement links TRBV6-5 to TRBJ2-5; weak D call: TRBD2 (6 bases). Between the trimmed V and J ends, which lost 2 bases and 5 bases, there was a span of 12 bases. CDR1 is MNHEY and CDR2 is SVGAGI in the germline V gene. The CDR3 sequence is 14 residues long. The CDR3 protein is CASSYVGGSETQYF. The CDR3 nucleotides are TGTGCCAGCAGTTACGTCGGGGGTTCGGAGACCCAGTACTTC.

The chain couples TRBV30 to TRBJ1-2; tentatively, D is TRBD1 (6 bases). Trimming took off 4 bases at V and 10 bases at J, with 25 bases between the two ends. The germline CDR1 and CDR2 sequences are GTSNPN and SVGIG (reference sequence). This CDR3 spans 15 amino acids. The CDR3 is CAWIKGTSEPNAYTF. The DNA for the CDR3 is TGTGCCTGGATAAAGGGGACATCCGAGCCAAATGCCTACACCTTC.

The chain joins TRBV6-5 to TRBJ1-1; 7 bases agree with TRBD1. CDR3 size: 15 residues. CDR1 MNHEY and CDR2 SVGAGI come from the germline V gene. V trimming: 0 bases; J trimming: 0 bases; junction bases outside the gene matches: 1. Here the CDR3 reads CASSYSGQLNTEAFF. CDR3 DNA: TGTGCCAGCAGTTACTCGGGACAGCTGAACACTGAAGCTTTCTTT.

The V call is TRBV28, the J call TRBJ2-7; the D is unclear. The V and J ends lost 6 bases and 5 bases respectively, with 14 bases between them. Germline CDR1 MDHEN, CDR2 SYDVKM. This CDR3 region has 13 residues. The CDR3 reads CASSPPELDEQYF. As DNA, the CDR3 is TGTGCCAGCAGCCCTCCAGAATTGGACGAGCAGTACTTC.

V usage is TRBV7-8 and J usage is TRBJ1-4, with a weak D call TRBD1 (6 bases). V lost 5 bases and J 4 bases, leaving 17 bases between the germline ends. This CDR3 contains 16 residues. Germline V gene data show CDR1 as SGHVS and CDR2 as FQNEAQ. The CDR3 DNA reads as TGTGCCAGCAGCGGCAGTCCGACAGGCAGTAATGAAAAACTGTTTTTT. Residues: CASSGSPTGSNEKLFF.

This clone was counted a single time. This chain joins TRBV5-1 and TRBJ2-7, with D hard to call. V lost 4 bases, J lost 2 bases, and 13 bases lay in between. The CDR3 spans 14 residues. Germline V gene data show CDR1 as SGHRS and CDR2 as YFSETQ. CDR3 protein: CASSLAVAPYEQYF. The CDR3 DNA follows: TGCGCCAGCAGCCTCGCAGTTGCTCCCTACGAGCAGTACTTC.

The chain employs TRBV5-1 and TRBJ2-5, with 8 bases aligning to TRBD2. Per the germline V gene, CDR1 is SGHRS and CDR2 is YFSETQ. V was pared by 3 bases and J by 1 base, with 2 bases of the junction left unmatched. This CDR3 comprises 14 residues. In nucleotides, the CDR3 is TGCGCCAGCAGCTGGAGCGGGGGCCAAGAGACCCAGTACTTC. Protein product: CASSWSGGQETQYF.

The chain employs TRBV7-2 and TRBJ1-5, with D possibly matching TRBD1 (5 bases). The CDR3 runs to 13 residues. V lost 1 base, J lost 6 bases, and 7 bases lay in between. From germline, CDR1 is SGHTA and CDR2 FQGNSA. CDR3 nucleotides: TGTGCCAGCAGCTTAGAAGGGGTTCAGCCCCAGCATTTT. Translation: CASSLEGVQPQHF.

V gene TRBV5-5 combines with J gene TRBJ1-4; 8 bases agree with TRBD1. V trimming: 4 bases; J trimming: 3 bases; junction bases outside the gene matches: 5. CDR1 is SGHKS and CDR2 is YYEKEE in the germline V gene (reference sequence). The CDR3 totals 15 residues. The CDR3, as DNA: TGTGCCAGCAGCGAGCAGGGGGCCTCTAATGAAAAACTGTTTTTT. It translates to CASSEQGASNEKLFF.

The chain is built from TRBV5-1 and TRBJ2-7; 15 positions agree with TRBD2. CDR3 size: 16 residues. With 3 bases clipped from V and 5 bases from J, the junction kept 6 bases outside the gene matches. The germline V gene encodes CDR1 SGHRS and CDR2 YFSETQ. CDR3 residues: CASSSGTSGGYDEQYF. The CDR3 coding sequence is TGCGCCAGCAGCTCTGGGACTAGCGGGGGGTATGACGAGCAGTACTTC.

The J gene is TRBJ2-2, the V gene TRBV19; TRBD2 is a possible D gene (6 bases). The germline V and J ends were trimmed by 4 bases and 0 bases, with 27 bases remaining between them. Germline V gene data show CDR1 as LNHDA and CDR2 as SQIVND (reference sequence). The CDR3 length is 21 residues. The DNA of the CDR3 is TGTGCCAGTAGTACCCCCTCGAGCGGGTCGGGAGTTCGTGCGAACACCGGGGAGCTGTTTTTT. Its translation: CASSTPSSGSGVRANTGELFF.

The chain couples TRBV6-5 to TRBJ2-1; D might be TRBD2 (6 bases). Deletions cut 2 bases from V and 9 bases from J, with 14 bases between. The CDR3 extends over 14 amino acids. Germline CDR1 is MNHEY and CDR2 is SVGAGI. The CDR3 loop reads CASSYQGGVVEQFF. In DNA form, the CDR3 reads TGTGCCAGCAGTTACCAGGGCGGGGTGGTTGAGCAGTTCTTC.

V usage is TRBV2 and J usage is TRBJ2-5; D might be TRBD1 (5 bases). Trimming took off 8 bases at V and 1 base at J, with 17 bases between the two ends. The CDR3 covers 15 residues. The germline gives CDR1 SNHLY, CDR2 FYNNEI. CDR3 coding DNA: TGTGCCAGCGGGTGGGGTCGACAGAGCCAAGAGACCCAGTACTTC. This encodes CASGWGRQSQETQYF.

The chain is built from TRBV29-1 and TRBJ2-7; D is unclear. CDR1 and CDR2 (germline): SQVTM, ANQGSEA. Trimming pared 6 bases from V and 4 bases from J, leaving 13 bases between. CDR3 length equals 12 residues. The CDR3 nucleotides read TGCAGCGTGGAAACGTACAATTACGAGCAGTACTTC. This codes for CSVETYNYEQYF.